This T cell receptor beta chain was documented in a study of cytomegalovirus exposure and HLA in healthy donors. Overall study findings and caveats: Researchers reported that a few CMV-associated chains were confirmed in vitro as CMV antigen-specific.

Germline CDR1 SEHNR, CDR2 FQNEAQ (reference sequence). Trimming took off 4 bases at V and 5 bases at J, with 11 bases between the two ends. CDR3 size: 13 residues. Libraries were prepared by immunoSEQ multiplex PCR; TCRdb keeps only in-frame clonotypes and omits some of them. The table has roughly 150,000 clones, 88% seen once. Among the 110 or so subjects of the validation cohort, separate from the roughly 670-subject first cohort, were the donors. Note on this clone: Its antigen is unknown.

This chain joins TRBV7-9 and TRBJ1-2, with D uncertain. The clonotype originates from a man aged 18 to 35 in good health and CMV-seronegative. Sequences were obtained from PBMCs. CDR3 region: CASSSNGWYGYTF. The CDR3 DNA reads TGTGCCAGCAGCTCGAATGGCTGGTATGGCTACACCTTC. Full variable domain (rest looked up from reference TRBV7-9 and TRBJ1-2): DTGVSQNPRHKITKRGQNVTFRCDPISEHNRLYWYRQTLGQGPEFLTYFQNEAQLEKSRLLSDRFSAERPKGSFSTLEIQRTEQGDSAMYLCASSSNGWYGYTFGSGTRLTVV.